A selection of T cell receptor beta chains follows, all from one sample in a study of blood T cells in healthy people across ages. Via MiXCR, TCRdb re-called the 5' RACE reads, giving one row per CDR3 protein. The sample holds roughly 1,300,000 distinct CDR3 sequences, 45% to 70% seen once. Specimen: blood. These receptors were obtained from a man between 18 and 29 years old in good health. The CDR3 runs from the conserved cysteine through the conserved F or W. The D gene is left open where the match is weak. Clone size is given for some rows only: seen once, a few or many times, or a class if the clone is expanded.

clone_size: many
d_call: NA
j_call: TRBJ2-7
v_call: TRBV7-9
cdr3_nt: TGTGCCAGCAGCTCGGACTACCACGAGCAGTACTTC
cdr3_aa: CASSSDYHEQYF

clone_size: NA
d_call: TRBD1
j_call: TRBJ2-7
v_call: TRBV12-3/TRBV12-4
cdr3_nt: TGTGCCAGCAGTTCAGGGGGTCCCGAGCAGTACTTC
cdr3_aa: CASSSGGPEQYF

clone_size: NA
d_call: NA
j_call: TRBJ1-2
v_call: TRBV2
cdr3_nt: TGTGCCAGCAGTTCTCCTTTTACAGGGAACTATGGCTACACCTTC
cdr3_aa: CASSSPFTGNYGYTF

clone_size: NA
d_call: NA
j_call: TRBJ1-2
v_call: TRBV3-1
cdr3_nt: TGTGCCAGCAGCCAAGAGGGCCTTGGAGTTAACTATGGCTACACCTTC
cdr3_aa: CASSQEGLGVNYGYTF

clone_size: NA
d_call: NA
j_call: TRBJ1-2
v_call: TRBV4-1
cdr3_nt: TGCGCCAGCAGCCAAGTACGGGCAGGGGAGGCCTATGGCTACACCTTC
cdr3_aa: CASSQVRAGEAYGYTF

clone_size: NA
d_call: NA
j_call: TRBJ2-5
v_call: TRBV13
cdr3_nt: TGTGCCAGCACCTCTTCCCAGGGGGGAGAGACCCAGTACTTC
cdr3_aa: CASTSSQGGETQYF

clone_size: NA
d_call: NA
j_call: TRBJ2-7
v_call: TRBV6-6
cdr3_nt: TGTGCCAGCAGTCTTCTACAGAGCTACGAGCAGTACTTC
cdr3_aa: CASSLLQSYEQYF

clone_size: few
d_call: TRBD1
j_call: TRBJ2-5
v_call: TRBV29-1
cdr3_nt: TGCAGCCAAGGCGCGGGACAGGGAACCCAAGAGACCCAGTACTTC
cdr3_aa: CSQGAGQGTQETQYF

clone_size: few
d_call: TRBD2
j_call: TRBJ2-1
v_call: TRBV29-1
cdr3_nt: TGCAGCGTAATAGCGGGAAATGAGCAGTTCTTC
cdr3_aa: CSVIAGNEQFF

clone_size: NA
d_call: NA
j_call: TRBJ2-7
v_call: TRBV6-5
cdr3_nt: TGTGCCAGCAGTTACTCGACGGGCAGGACCTACGAGCAGTACTTC
cdr3_aa: CASSYSTGRTYEQYF

clone_size: NA
d_call: NA
j_call: TRBJ1-1
v_call: TRBV19
cdr3_nt: TGTGCCAGTAGTATAGGTCCGGTTGGGGCTTTCTTT
cdr3_aa: CASSIGPVGAFF

clone_size: NA
d_call: NA
j_call: TRBJ1-2
v_call: TRBV5-1
cdr3_nt: TGCGCCAGCAGCTTCTCGACGTCCAGCTATGGCTACACCTTC
cdr3_aa: CASSFSTSSYGYTF

clone_size: NA
d_call: NA
j_call: TRBJ2-1
v_call: TRBV7-6
cdr3_nt: TGTGCCTGCAGCCTGACTACAGGAGGGCTCAATGAGCAGTTCTTC
cdr3_aa: CACSLTTGGLNEQFF

clone_size: NA
d_call: NA
j_call: TRBJ1-1
v_call: TRBV12-3/TRBV12-4
cdr3_nt: TGTGCCAGCATCGTCGACCGCCTGGGGATTGAAGCTTTCTTT
cdr3_aa: CASIVDRLGIEAFF

clone_size: NA
d_call: TRBD1
j_call: TRBJ2-7
v_call: TRBV7-9
cdr3_nt: TGTGCCAGCTCCCCCGCAGACAGGGGGCGTGAGCAGTACTTC
cdr3_aa: CASSPADRGREQYF

clone_size: NA
d_call: NA
j_call: TRBJ1-5
v_call: TRBV7-2
cdr3_nt: TGTGCCAGCAGCTTAGAGGGGGGAAATAGCAATCAGCCCCAGCATTTT
cdr3_aa: CASSLEGGNSNQPQHF

clone_size: NA
d_call: NA
j_call: TRBJ1-4
v_call: TRBV4-1
cdr3_nt: TGCGCCAGCAGCCAAGATGGGGAGGGCAACGCTAATGAAAAACTGTTTTTT
cdr3_aa: CASSQDGEGNANEKLFF

clone_size: NA
d_call: TRBD2
j_call: TRBJ2-4
v_call: TRBV13
cdr3_nt: TGTGCCAGCAGCCCTAGGACTAGCGGGAGTGTGAAAAACATTCAGTACTTC
cdr3_aa: CASSPRTSGSVKNIQYF

clone_size: few
d_call: NA
j_call: TRBJ2-5
v_call: TRBV24-1
cdr3_nt: TGTGCCACCAGTGATTTCGGCAGAATGTTGTACTTC
cdr3_aa: CATSDFGRMLYF

clone_size: once
d_call: NA
j_call: TRBJ2-3
v_call: TRBV28
cdr3_nt: TGTGCCAGCAGTTTCCTAGTCCTCGGGGATACGCAGTATTTT
cdr3_aa: CASSFLVLGDTQYF

clone_size: NA
d_call: TRBD1
j_call: TRBJ2-7
v_call: TRBV16
cdr3_nt: TGTGCCAGCAGCCGACCGTTCACTTCTGGGACAGGTGCTTCCTACGAGCAGTACTTC
cdr3_aa: CASSRPFTSGTGASYEQYF

clone_size: NA
d_call: NA
j_call: TRBJ1-2
v_call: TRBV12-3/TRBV12-4
cdr3_nt: TGTGCCAGCAGTTCCCGGGTCGAGTTACCCTATGGCTACACCTTC
cdr3_aa: CASSSRVELPYGYTF

clone_size: NA
d_call: TRBD2
j_call: TRBJ2-3
v_call: TRBV3-1
cdr3_nt: TGTGCCAGCAGCCAAGGGCCTAGCGGGGGTACAGATACGCAGTATTTT
cdr3_aa: CASSQGPSGGTDTQYF

clone_size: NA
d_call: NA
j_call: TRBJ2-5
v_call: TRBV18
cdr3_nt: TGTGCCAGCTCACCACCGGATGGGAGAGAGACCCAGTACTTC
cdr3_aa: CASSPPDGRETQYF

clone_size: NA
d_call: NA
j_call: TRBJ1-5
v_call: TRBV4-1
cdr3_nt: TGCGCCAGCAGCCAAGGGTCCGGTTTTGGTCAGCCCCAGCATTTT
cdr3_aa: CASSQGSGFGQPQHF

clone_size: NA
d_call: TRBD2
j_call: TRBJ2-7
v_call: TRBV28
cdr3_nt: TGTGCCAGTAGTGGACCCGGGGGGAGCTCCTACGAGCAGTACTTC
cdr3_aa: CASSGPGGSSYEQYF

clone_size: NA
d_call: TRBD2
j_call: TRBJ2-1
v_call: TRBV6-2/TRBV6-3
cdr3_nt: TGTGCCAGCAGCGGTGTCGCGGGGGACCTCCGGGATGAGCAGTTCTTC
cdr3_aa: CASSGVAGDLRDEQFF

clone_size: NA
d_call: TRBD1
j_call: TRBJ2-1
v_call: TRBV4-1
cdr3_nt: TGCGCCAGCAGCCAAGATAGGGGGACAGGTCAGTTCTTC
cdr3_aa: CASSQDRGTGQFF

clone_size: NA
d_call: NA
j_call: TRBJ2-1
v_call: TRBV20-1
cdr3_nt: TGCAGTGCTAAAAGGAGCGACTACAATGAGCAGTTCTTC
cdr3_aa: CSAKRSDYNEQFF

clone_size: NA
d_call: NA
j_call: TRBJ1-2
v_call: TRBV2
cdr3_nt: TGTGCCAGCAGTGATAGGGGCTACTCCTATGGCTACACCTTC
cdr3_aa: CASSDRGYSYGYTF

clone_size: NA
d_call: NA
j_call: TRBJ2-7
v_call: TRBV4-2
cdr3_nt: TGTGCCAGCAGCCAAGACGTCTATTGGGGGTCCTCCTACAATGAGCAGTACTTC
cdr3_aa: CASSQDVYWGSSYNEQYF

clone_size: NA
d_call: NA
j_call: TRBJ2-3
v_call: TRBV7-2
cdr3_nt: TGTGCCGGCAGCTTAGTTGGCTCAGGGCGACCCAGCACAGATACGCAGTATTTT
cdr3_aa: CAGSLVGSGRPSTDTQYF

clone_size: NA
d_call: TRBD1
j_call: TRBJ2-3
v_call: TRBV5-1
cdr3_nt: TGCGCCAGCAGGAGGACAGGGGGCGCGAGCACAGATACGCAGTATTTT
cdr3_aa: CASRRTGGASTDTQYF

clone_size: NA
d_call: TRBD1
j_call: TRBJ2-7
v_call: TRBV27
cdr3_nt: TGTGCCAGCAGTCTCTCGACAGGGGGATTCGACGAGCAGTACTTC
cdr3_aa: CASSLSTGGFDEQYF

clone_size: NA
d_call: TRBD1
j_call: TRBJ1-2
v_call: TRBV3-1
cdr3_nt: TGTGCCAGCAGCCATGATCCTCCGGGGACAGGGGGCTTAGCTAACTATGGCTACACCTTC
cdr3_aa: CASSHDPPGTGGLANYGYTF

clone_size: NA
d_call: NA
j_call: TRBJ2-1
v_call: TRBV5-6
cdr3_nt: TGTGCCAGCAGCTTCCCCCGCCATGGGATCCACTCCTACAATGAGCAGTTCTTC
cdr3_aa: CASSFPRHGIHSYNEQFF